Listed here are 32 T cell receptor beta chains from one sample, sequenced in a study of OX40 agonist ivuxolimab in advanced cancers. Generated by immunoSEQ multiplex PCR, the TCRdb table keeps only in-frame clones and is missing some. This sample has about 5,700 clones, with roughly 90% found just once. The sample here was CD4+ or CD8+ T cells sorted from blood, taken in a trial of the OX40 agonist ivuxolimab. Receptors originate from an adult with an advanced solid tumor such as melanoma, head and neck, liver or kidney cancer.

The chain has TRBV5-1 and TRBJ2-7; maybe TRBD2 (5 bases). The CDR3 loop spans 15 amino acids. Trimming removed 4 bases from V and 6 bases from J, with 20 bases in between. CDR1 is SGHRS and CDR2 is YFSETQ in the germline V gene. CDR3 in DNA: TGCGCCAGCAGCGACCCCCCGACTATGAGTGGCGAGCAGTACTTC. It yields the protein CASSDPPTMSGEQYF.

The rearrangement links TRBV19 to TRBJ1-5, with 9 bases that match TRBD1. This CDR3 is built from 17 residues. Unmatched junction bases numbered 12, after V lost 3 bases and J lost 6 bases. Germline V gene lookup returns CDR1 LNHDA and CDR2 SQIVND (reference sequence). The CDR3, as DNA: TGTGCCAGTAGTATTTGGGACAGGGATTTAGAGGGTCAGCCCCAGCATTTT. It yields the protein CASSIWDRDLEGQPQHF. Drawing the rest from reference TRBV19 and TRBJ1-5, the complete variable domain is DGGITQSPKYLFRKEGQNVTLSCEQNLNHDAMYWYRQDPGQGLRLIYYSQIVNDFQKGDIAEGYSVSREKKESFPLTVTSAQKNPTAFYLCASSIWDRDLEGQPQHFGDGTRLSIL.

The genes are TRBV6-6 and TRBJ1-1, with D possibly TRBD1 on 5 matching bases. This CDR3 comprises 14 residues. Germline V lookup: CDR1 MNHNY, CDR2 SVGAGI (reference sequence). The ends were cut back, 5 bases at V and 3 bases at J, with 13 bases in the middle. The DNA for the CDR3 is TGTGCCAGCAGTATCCTTAGGGACGACACTGAAGCTTTCTTT. Its translation: CASSILRDDTEAFF.

The CDR3 loop reads CASSEGLAGGNTGELFF. The CDR3 region has the DNA TGTGCCAGCAGTGAGGGACTAGCGGGAGGGAACACCGGGGAGCTGTTTTTT. The rearrangement links TRBV2 to TRBJ2-2, with 15 bases that match TRBD2. The CDR3 spans 17 residues. Per the germline V gene, CDR1 is SNHLY and CDR2 is FYNNEI. Unmatched junction bases numbered 0, after V lost 3 bases and J lost 1 base.

This chain uses TRBV5-4 with TRBJ1-2; D perhaps matches TRBD1 (5 bases). V was pared by 4 bases and J by 0 bases, with 16 bases between. The CDR3 is 16 residues long. Germline assignment: CDR1 SGHNT and CDR2 YYREEE (reference sequence). The CDR3 region has the DNA TGTGCCAGCAGCGGGGGACGCGAAAGAGCTAACTATGGCTACACCTTC. Translated, it gives CASSGGRERANYGYTF.

The J gene is TRBJ2-2, the V gene TRBV5-1, with 7 bases that match TRBD1. With V trimmed by 4 bases and J by 2 bases, 8 bases remained unmatched. CDR1 and CDR2 from the germline V gene are SGHRS and YFSETQ. The CDR3 is made up of 16 amino acids. The CDR3 bases are TGCGCCAGCAGCCCCCTTAGGGGGCAAAACACCGGGGAGCTGTTTTTT. This translates into CASSPLRGQNTGELFF. The full variable domain, rest sourced from reference TRBV5-1 and TRBJ2-2, is KAGVTQTPRYLIKTRGQQVTLSCSPISGHRSVSWYQQTPGQGLQFLFEYFSETQRNKGNFPGRFSGRQFSNSRSEMNVSTLELGDSALYLCASSPLRGQNTGELFFGEGSRLTVL.

The J gene is TRBJ2-1, the V gene TRBV7-3, with D possibly TRBD2 on 5 matching bases. Germline lookup yields CDR1 SGHTA and CDR2 FQGTGA. There are 12 residues in the CDR3. With 0 bases removed from V and 8 bases from J, the gap between germline ends came to 5 bases. CDR3 region: CASSLTRDEQFF. As DNA, the CDR3 is TGTGCCAGCAGCTTAACGCGGGATGAGCAGTTCTTC. Together with reference TRBV7-3 and TRBJ2-1, the CDR3 gives the full variable domain: GAGVSQTPSNKVTEKGKYVELRCDPISGHTALYWYRQSLGQGPEFLIYFQGTGAADDSGLPNDRFFAVRPEGSVSTLKIQRTERGDSAVYLCASSLTRDEQFFGPGTRLTVL.

The CDR3 is CASSLAPSGTTNEQFF. The CDR3 nucleotides are TGCGCCAGCAGCTTGGCTCCTAGCGGGACGACCAATGAGCAGTTCTTC. V and J are TRBV5-1 and TRBJ2-1, with TRBD2 matching over 9 bases. The CDR3 extends over 16 amino acids. Trimming at V came to 0 bases and at J to 6 bases, leaving 7 bases not matched to a gene. Per the germline V gene, CDR1 is SGHRS and CDR2 is YFSETQ.

The chain carries TRBV9 and TRBJ2-4; TRBD1 matches at 8 bases. The CDR3 consists of 16 residues. From germline, CDR1 is SGDLS and CDR2 YYNGEE. V was clipped by 4 bases and J by 9 bases; unmatched bases: 15. The CDR3 sequence: CASSPGEQGADAIQYF. As DNA, the CDR3 is TGTGCCAGCAGCCCAGGTGAGCAGGGGGCGGATGCCATTCAGTACTTC.

The chain recombines TRBV5-1 with TRBJ2-7; the D gene could be TRBD1 or TRBD2 (5 bases each). Trimming pared 7 bases from V and 3 bases from J, leaving 17 bases between. The CDR3 is 14 residues long. Germline CDR1 SGHRS, CDR2 YFSETQ. The CDR3 DNA follows: TGCGCCAGCCGTCTTGAGAAGGGGAGCTACGAGCAGTACTTC. Translated: CASRLEKGSYEQYF.

V is TRBV10-1 and J is TRBJ2-7, with 9 bases aligning to TRBD2. CDR1 and CDR2 from the germline V gene are WNHNN and SYGVQD (reference sequence). Trimming at V came to 6 bases and at J to 0 bases, leaving 6 bases not matched to a gene. The CDR3 has 15 residues. The CDR3 DNA is TGCGCCAGCAGGGGGGGGACTAGCTTCTCCTACGAGCAGTACTTC. It translates to CASRGGTSFSYEQYF.

CDR3 sequence: CATCTRGLSTEAFF. The CDR3 DNA reads as TGTGCCACCTGCACCAGGGGGCTTAGCACTGAAGCTTTCTTT. The chain joins TRBV27 to TRBJ1-1, with TRBD1 identical over 8 bases. The V segment lost 10 bases and the J segment 4 bases; nucleotides outside the gene matches: 11. Germline CDR1 reads MNHEY; CDR2 reads SMNVEV (reference sequence). This CDR3 contains 14 residues.

This chain links TRBV27 with TRBJ2-1; 9 bases fit TRBD2. Germline assignment: CDR1 MNHEY and CDR2 SMNVEV (reference sequence). This CDR3 is built from 16 residues. V dropped 7 bases and J dropped 7; count of bases not matched to a gene: 14. The CDR3 nucleotides read TGTGCCAGCAAGGGGGAAGGTAGCGGGAGTCATAATGAGCAGTTCTTC. It is translated as CASKGEGSGSHNEQFF.

V usage is TRBV11-2 and J usage is TRBJ2-3; TRBD1 matches at 7 bases. J lost 7 bases, V lost 3 bases, and 4 bases had no gene match. Germline V CDR1 and CDR2: SGHAT, FQNNGV. The CDR3 sequence is 13 residues long. CDR3 sequence: CASSLGTANTQYF. The CDR3, as DNA: TGTGCCAGCAGCTTGGGGACAGCCAATACGCAGTATTTT.

Comments on this clone: Relative to the germline gene, one junction end is altered; a read error may explain this. The V gene is TRBV4-1, the J gene TRBJ2-1; D remains ambiguous. The CDR3 runs to 12 residues. Per germline, CDR1 MGHRA and CDR2 YSYEKL. CDR3 region: CASSEDRNEQFF. The CDR3 DNA is TGCGCCAGCAGCGAAGACCGTAATGAGCAGTTCTTC.

CDR3 DNA: TGTGCCAGCAGCTTAGATATTGGATACCAAGAGACCCAGTACTTC. The encoded protein is CASSLDIGYQETQYF. This chain connects TRBV7-9 to TRBJ2-5; D is unclear. This CDR3 comprises 15 residues. Trimming shortened V by 1 base and J by 0 bases, and 9 bases separated the two germline ends. Germline V gene sequence: CDR1 SEHNR, CDR2 FQNEAQ (reference sequence). The full variable domain, in which reference TRBV7-9 and TRBJ2-5 provide the parts outside the CDR3, is DTGVSQNPRHKITKRGQNVTFRCDPISEHNRLYWYRQTLGQGPEFLTYFQNEAQLEKSRLLSDRFSAERPKGSFSTLEIQRTEQGDSAMYLCASSLDIGYQETQYFGPGTRLLVL.

The V call is TRBV5-1, the J call TRBJ2-7, with TRBD2 as a possible D gene (6 bases). The CDR3 has 16 residues. The germline V and J ends were trimmed by 4 bases and 0 bases, with 17 bases remaining between them. Germline values: CDR1 SGHRS, CDR2 YFSETQ. CDR3 sequence (DNA): TGCGCCAGCAGCCCGGAGGGCGGGGTGGGCTCCTACGAGCAGTACTTC. Protein product: CASSPEGGVGSYEQYF.

The rearrangement joins TRBV15 to TRBJ2-7; D may be TRBD1 (6 bases). CDR3 length equals 13 residues. Trimming left V 4 bases short and J 4 bases short, with 11 bases between. Germline CDR1 and CDR2: LNHNV and YYDKDF (reference sequence). CDR3 in amino acids: CATSINQGYEQYF. As DNA, the CDR3 is TGTGCCACCAGCATAAATCAGGGGTACGAGCAGTACTTC.

V usage is TRBV29-1 and J usage is TRBJ2-2; the D is unclear. Germline loops: CDR1 SQVTM, CDR2 ANQGSEA. This CDR3 has 14 amino acids. DNA of the CDR3: TGCAGTTCTGGAAGGAGACAGAACACCGGGGAGCTGTTTTTT. It is translated as CSSGRRQNTGELFF.

The rearrangement links TRBV7-9 to TRBJ2-3, with D unresolved. Germline-derived CDR1 and CDR2 are SEHNR and FQNEAQ (reference sequence). The V and J ends lost 0 bases and 4 bases respectively, with 2 bases between them. The CDR3 runs to 12 residues. In DNA form, the CDR3 reads TGTGCCAGCAGCTTAGCCCCAGATACGCAGTATTTT. Its protein product is CASSLAPDTQYF.

This chain uses TRBV11-3 with TRBJ2-1; D is undetermined. Trimming took 4 bases from V and 4 from J, leaving 5 bases between them. The CDR3 is 12 amino acids. Germline CDR1 reads SGHNT; CDR2 reads YENEEA. The CDR3 reads CASSYSYNEQFF. The CDR3 DNA reads as TGTGCCAGCAGCTACAGTTACAATGAGCAGTTCTTC. Supplemented by reference TRBV11-3 and TRBJ2-1, the full variable domain reads EAGVVQSPRYKIIEKKQPVAFWCNPISGHNTLYWYLQNLGQGPELLIRYENEEAVDDSQLPKDRFSAERLKGVDSTLKIQPAELGDSAVYLCASSYSYNEQFFGPGTRLTVL.

The chain carries TRBV6-8 and TRBJ2-7; D may be TRBD1 (6 bases). Per germline, CDR1 MNHGY and CDR2 SAAAGT. The CDR3 loop spans 12 amino acids. The germline V and J ends were trimmed by 10 bases and 3 bases, with 13 bases remaining between them. The CDR3 region is CATPGQNYEQYF. The CDR3, as DNA: TGTGCCACCCCAGGACAGAACTACGAGCAGTACTTC.

The J gene is TRBJ2-7, the V gene TRBV28, with D perhaps TRBD1 (7 bases). This CDR3 has 15 amino acids. The germline CDR1 and CDR2 sequences are MDHEN and SYDVKM. V was clipped by 6 bases and J by 2 bases, with 17 bases between them. The CDR3 is CASRVLAGGAYEQYF. As DNA, the CDR3 is TGTGCCAGCAGGGTACTAGCAGGGGGAGCCTACGAGCAGTACTTC.

J is TRBJ1-1 and V is TRBV27; D uncertain. This CDR3 spans 14 amino acids. V was pared by 5 bases and J by 2 bases, with 12 bases between. Per germline, CDR1 MNHEY and CDR2 SMNVEV (reference sequence). The CDR3 protein is CASSPLPLNTEAFF. The DNA for the CDR3 is TGTGCCAGCAGTCCTCTTCCGCTAAACACTGAAGCTTTCTTT.

Here the CDR3 reads CASRGGAYNEQFF. CDR3 sequence (DNA): TGTGCCAGCCGGGGGGGAGCTTACAATGAGCAGTTCTTC. This chain joins TRBV28 and TRBJ2-1; TRBD2 aligns across 8 bases. The CDR3 loop spans 13 amino acids. CDR1 is MDHEN, CDR2 SYDVKM, per germline. Germline trimming cut 8 bases from V and 4 bases from J; bases unmatched to any gene: 4.

This sequence joins TRBV29-1 and TRBJ2-5; D unresolved. The CDR3 has 12 amino acids. From germline, CDR1 is SQVTM and CDR2 ANQGSEA. V lost 4 bases and J 5 bases, leaving 11 bases between the germline ends. CDR3 DNA: TGCAGCGTTGGCTGGGCGCGGGAGACCCAGTACTTC. It encodes CSVGWARETQYF. Full variable domain (missing parts from reference TRBV29-1 and TRBJ2-5): SAVISQKPSRDICQRGTSLTIQCQVDSQVTMMFWYRQQPGQSLTLIATANQGSEATYESGFVIDKFPISRPNLTFSTLTVSNMSPEDSSIYLCSVGWARETQYFGPGTRLLVL.

This clone was seen a handful of times. The rearrangement links TRBV9 to TRBJ2-2; no firm D call. The germline V gene encodes CDR1 SGDLS and CDR2 YYNGEE. V lost 4 bases and J lost 2, with 3 bases in between. The CDR3 has 12 amino acids. In DNA, the CDR3 is TGTGCCAGCAGCCCTAACACCGGGGAGCTGTTTTTT. Residues: CASSPNTGELFF.

The V and J genes are TRBV9 and TRBJ2-1; D is possibly TRBD2 (5 bases). Trimming took 0 bases from V and 2 from J, leaving 15 bases between them. Germline V gives CDR1 SGDLS, CDR2 YYNGEE. The CDR3 consists of 17 residues. For the CDR3, the DNA is TGTGCCAGCAGCGTAGTTGGGGAGCCCCCCACCTACAATGAGCAGTTCTTC. Amino acid sequence: CASSVVGEPPTYNEQFF. Combining the CDR3 with reference TRBV9 and TRBJ2-1 gives the whole variable domain DSGVTQTPKHLITATGQRVTLRCSPRSGDLSVYWYQQSLDQGLQFLIQYYNGEERAKGNILERFSAQQFPDLHSELNLSSLELGDSALYFCASSVVGEPPTYNEQFFGPGTRLTVL.

V is TRBV6-6 and J is TRBJ1-2; D call uncertain. Trimming cost V 0 bases and J 3 bases, with 11 bases left between them. The CDR3 runs to 15 residues. Per the germline V gene, CDR1 is MNHNY and CDR2 is SVGAGI (reference sequence). The DNA for the CDR3 is TGTGCCAGCAGTTACTCGAACCGGGATGACTATGGCTACACCTTC. It codes for CASSYSNRDDYGYTF.

The rearrangement links TRBV11-2 to TRBJ2-3; D possibly corresponds to TRBD2 (7 bases). Per the germline V gene, CDR1 is SGHAT and CDR2 is FQNNGV. The CDR3 is 19 amino acids. V shed 1 base and J shed 5 bases, with 25 bases lying between them. CDR3 sequence reads: CASSLVWGAREGPGDTQYF. As DNA, the CDR3 is TGTGCCAGCAGCTTAGTTTGGGGGGCGAGGGAGGGCCCCGGAGATACGCAGTATTTT.

This chain uses TRBV7-9 with TRBJ1-3, with no clear D. The CDR3 sequence is 15 residues long. Germline V gene sequence: CDR1 SEHNR, CDR2 FQNEAQ (reference sequence). V lost 1 base and J lost 5, with 12 bases in between. CDR3: CASSLEEEMRNTIYF. The CDR3 DNA sequence: TGTGCCAGCAGCTTAGAGGAGGAGATGAGAAACACCATATATTTT.

V usage is TRBV5-4 and J usage is TRBJ2-5; possibly TRBD1 for D (6 bases). Trimming removed 3 bases at V and 9 bases at J, with 18 bases between. The CDR3 is 14 amino acids. Germline values: CDR1 SGHNT, CDR2 YYREEE (reference sequence). This CDR3 reads CASSWITDPGAQYF. The CDR3 region has the DNA TGTGCCAGCAGCTGGATTACGGACCCAGGGGCCCAGTACTTC.